Each of the 20 T cell receptor beta chains below was sequenced from the same sample in a study of control samples from healthy donors and cancer patients. Data came from immunoSEQ multiplex PCR; TCRdb stores just in-frame clones and leaves some out. In the table there are roughly 70,000 clones, 84% of which are singletons. The sequenced sample consisted of blood. The source is a man aged 45 to 65 in good health.

DNA of the CDR3: TGTGCCAGCGTCTCGGTCGGAAACACCATATATTTT. This codes for CASVSVGNTIYF. V is TRBV6-5 and J is TRBJ1-3; D unclear. Between the trimmed V and J ends, which lost 8 bases and 4 bases, there was a span of 9 bases. This CDR3 comprises 12 residues. In germline, CDR1 is MNHEY, CDR2 SVGAGI.

The chain joins TRBV2 to TRBJ1-2; D is unresolved. The CDR3 loop spans 14 amino acids. V was pared by 3 bases and J by 10 bases, with 18 bases between. Per germline, CDR1 SNHLY and CDR2 FYNNEI. The CDR3 here is CASSEAGSLRDYTF. The CDR3 nucleotides are TGTGCCAGCAGTGAGGCCGGGAGCCTTCGAGACTACACCTTC.

This chain joins TRBV6-6 and TRBJ2-3; 7 bases line up with TRBD2. With V trimmed by 2 bases and J by 1 base, 6 bases remained unmatched. The CDR3 extends over 16 amino acids. The germline V gene has CDR1 MNHNY and CDR2 SVGAGI (reference sequence). This CDR3 is CASSYGLADGTDTQYF. The CDR3 coding sequence is TGTGCCAGCAGTTACGGGCTAGCGGATGGCACAGATACGCAGTATTTT.

V gene TRBV9 combines with J gene TRBJ2-7, with 10 nucleotides matching TRBD1. Looked up from germline, CDR1 is SGDLS and CDR2 is YYNGEE. This CDR3 is built from 16 residues. V was clipped by 4 bases and J by 7 bases; unmatched bases: 14. CDR3 nucleotide sequence: TGTGCCAGCAGCCCCCACCCCGGGACAGGGGATAATGAGCAGTACTTC. Amino acids: CASSPHPGTGDNEQYF.

This clone appeared many times. The chain links TRBV6-5 to TRBJ2-3, with 8 bases lining up with TRBD2. Germline V CDR1 and CDR2: MNHEY, SVGAGI. The CDR3 extends over 13 amino acids. Trimming cost V 5 bases and J 8 bases; bases outside gene matches: 6. The CDR3: CASSTSGGVTQYF. The DNA for the CDR3 is TGTGCCAGCAGTACAAGCGGGGGTGTTACGCAGTATTTT.

The chain couples TRBV28 to TRBJ2-1; 10 bases line up with TRBD2. This CDR3 is 14 amino acids long. Trimming cost V 7 bases and J 4 bases; bases outside gene matches: 4. Germline loops: CDR1 MDHEN, CDR2 SYDVKM. The CDR3 sequence: CASIVSGGYNEQFF. CDR3 nucleotides: TGTGCCAGCATAGTTAGCGGGGGGTACAATGAGCAGTTCTTC.

This clone was detected a few times. The chain carries TRBV28 and TRBJ1-6; 7 bases are a match to TRBD1. CDR1 is MDHEN and CDR2 is SYDVKM in the germline V gene. This CDR3 has 18 residues. V trimming: 3 bases; J trimming: 5 bases; junction bases outside the gene matches: 13. The CDR3 is CASSFSRTVDRNNSPLHF. Written as DNA, the CDR3 is TGTGCCAGCAGTTTTTCAAGAACGGTGGACAGGAATAATTCACCCCTCCACTTT.

The J gene is TRBJ2-3, the V gene TRBV15; 11 nucleotides agree with TRBD2. CDR1 is LNHNV and CDR2 is YYDKDF in the germline V gene (reference sequence). Unmatched junction bases numbered 6, after V lost 2 bases and J lost 2 bases. The CDR3 loop spans 17 amino acids. The CDR3 DNA reads as TGTGCCACCAGCAGATCGCGACTAGCGGGATACACAGATACGCAGTATTTT. Translation: CATSRSRLAGYTDTQYF.

A word on this clone: The sample has other DNA sequences that encode this CDR3 too. The chain carries TRBV5-6 and TRBJ1-1; 7 bases are a match to TRBD1. Trimming took 0 bases from V and 7 from J; bases not matched to a gene: 6. The CDR3 runs 14 residues. CDR1 is SGHDT, CDR2 YYEEEE, per germline. The CDR3 DNA is TGTGCCAGCAGCTTGGGGGCAGGGGGTCGTGAAGCTTTCTTT. Its protein is CASSLGAGGREAFF.

The chain uses TRBV7-6 and TRBJ1-6, with unresolved D. CDR1 and CDR2 from the germline V gene are SGHVS and FNYEAQ. This CDR3 is built from 14 residues. V dropped 3 bases and J dropped 0 bases, with 3 bases sitting between them. For the CDR3, the DNA is TGTGCCAGCAGCTTTAGCTCCTATAATTCACCCCTCCACTTT. Its protein product is CASSFSSYNSPLHF.

V is TRBV9 and J is TRBJ1-3; TRBD1 matches 10 bases. The CDR3 has 15 residues. V lost 4 bases, J lost 2 bases, and 3 bases stayed unmatched. From germline, CDR1 is SGDLS and CDR2 YYNGEE. CDR3 protein: CASSSGQGAGNTIYF. In DNA, the CDR3 is TGTGCCAGCAGCAGCGGACAGGGGGCTGGAAACACCATATATTTT.

Only one count was recorded for this clone. The chain uses TRBV2 and TRBJ2-1, with no clear D. The CDR3 is made up of 15 amino acids. The V end lost 1 base, the J end lost 4 bases, and 11 bases lay between the germline ends. Germline V gene data show CDR1 as SNHLY and CDR2 as FYNNEI. Written as DNA, the CDR3 is TGTGCCAGCAGTGAAGAGGTAGTAGCATACAATGAGCAGTTCTTC. Its protein product is CASSEEVVAYNEQFF.

The chain is built from TRBV6-7 and TRBJ1-3; D uncertain. TRBV6-7 is an ORF, and what it does is uncertain. Trimming took 1 base from V and 4 from J, leaving 11 bases between them. CDR3 length: 15 amino acids. The CDR3 sequence: CASSYWEDNGNTIYF. CDR3 coding DNA: TGTGCCAGCAGTTACTGGGAAGACAACGGAAACACCATATATTTT.

V usage is TRBV6-5 and J usage is TRBJ1-1; D perhaps matches TRBD1 (5 bases). The CDR3 is 14 residues long. Per germline, CDR1 MNHEY and CDR2 SVGAGI. V was clipped by 2 bases and J by 3 bases, with 10 bases between them. In DNA, the CDR3 is TGTGCCAGCAGTTACGGGGGGACGTACACTGAAGCTTTCTTT. Translation: CASSYGGTYTEAFF.

V and J are TRBV4-3 and TRBJ2-6; maybe TRBD2 (7 bases). Trimming shortened V by 3 bases and J by 1 base, and 10 bases separated the two germline ends. The CDR3 contains 16 residues. Germline V CDR1 and CDR2: LGHNA, YSLEER. For the CDR3, the DNA is TGCGCCAGCAGCCAGGGAGGGGGGTCTGGGGCCAACGTCCTGACTTTC. It yields the protein CASSQGGGSGANVLTF.

The rearrangement links TRBV6-6 to TRBJ1-1; D not resolved. Germline V lookup: CDR1 MNHNY, CDR2 SVGAGI (reference sequence). Trimming shortened V by 6 bases and J by 0 bases, and 11 bases separated the two germline ends. The CDR3 is 14 residues long. CDR3 DNA sequence: TGTGCCAGCAGACTATCGATGTTGAACACTGAAGCTTTCTTT. It codes for CASRLSMLNTEAFF.

V usage is TRBV11-3 and J usage is TRBJ2-7, with no clear D. The CDR3 length is 12 residues. V was shortened by 5 bases and J by 2 bases, with 7 bases between the two germline ends. CDR1 and CDR2 (germline): SGHNT, YENEEA. In DNA, the CDR3 is TGTGCCAGCAGCCGGAATACCTACGAGCAGTACTTC. It specifies CASSRNTYEQYF. The variable domain in full, completed from reference TRBV11-3 and TRBJ2-7, reads EAGVVQSPRYKIIEKKQPVAFWCNPISGHNTLYWYLQNLGQGPELLIRYENEEAVDDSQLPKDRFSAERLKGVDSTLKIQPAELGDSAVYLCASSRNTYEQYFGPGTRLTVT.

The rearrangement links TRBV7-2 to TRBJ1-2; D is ambiguous. The CDR3 totals 17 residues. Germline CDR1 SGHTA, CDR2 FQGNSA. V lost 2 bases and J lost 5, with 21 bases in between. CDR3 protein: CASSLNLVKEGGYGYTF. The CDR3 DNA sequence: TGTGCCAGCAGCTTAAACTTAGTAAAAGAGGGCGGATATGGCTACACCTTC.

The chain joins TRBV7-3 to TRBJ1-1; 9 positions match TRBD1. The CDR3 has 14 amino acids. The germline V gene encodes CDR1 SGHTA and CDR2 FQGTGA. The V gene end was trimmed by 5 bases and the J gene end by 6 bases; junction bases not matched to a gene: 7. CDR3 protein: CASSDRGVVAEAFF. In nucleotides, the CDR3 is TGTGCCAGCAGCGACAGGGGGGTCGTTGCTGAAGCTTTCTTT.

The chain links TRBV19 to TRBJ2-3; tentatively, D is TRBD1 (5 bases). Trimming shortened V by 3 bases and J by 4 bases, and 20 bases separated the two germline ends. Germline assignment: CDR1 LNHDA and CDR2 SQIVND (reference sequence). This CDR3 has 17 residues. CDR3 coding DNA: TGTGCCAGTAGTATTACCCCCATGGGCCCAGGGCCAGATACGCAGTATTTT. This gives the protein CASSITPMGPGPDTQYF.